These 20 T cell receptor beta chains were sequenced from one sample in a study of blood T cells in healthy people across ages. A sample-barcoded 5' primer and a J-beta primer mix were used in a second PCR of about 7 to 12 cycles. TCRdb itself ran the 5' RACE reads through MiXCR, one entry per CDR3 protein. The repertoire holds hundreds of thousands of distinct CDR3 sequences, 25% seen once, with 9.4% in the top ten. The same data also contributed to another study, on T cells of mothers and their children.

The specimen was blood. These receptors originate from a boy aged 5 to 17 in good health.

The V and J genes are TRBV29-1 and TRBJ2-7; tentatively, D is TRBD1 (5 bases). This CDR3 comprises 13 residues. The V and J ends lost 4 bases and 2 bases respectively, with 12 bases between them. CDR1 is SQVTM and CDR2 is ANQGSEA in the germline V gene. CDR3 bases: TGCAGCGTTGGGGGCAGACAAGCCTACGAGCAGTACTTC. It translates to CSVGGRQAYEQYF.

Concerning this clonotype: The junction and the germline gene differ at one end; a read error may be behind it. V usage is TRBV7-7 and J usage is TRBJ1-2, with D unresolved. CDR3 length: 13 amino acids. The V gene's germline CDR1 is SSHAT and CDR2 FNYEAQ (reference sequence). In DNA form, the CDR3 reads TGTGCTAGCAGCTTACGGGATAACTATGGCTACACCTTC. Protein sequence: CASSLRDNYGYTF. Together with reference TRBV7-7 and TRBJ1-2, the CDR3 gives the full variable domain: GAGVSQSPRYKVTKRGQDVTLRCDPISSHATLYWYQQALGQGPEFLTYFNYEAQPDKSGLPSDRFSAERPEGSISTLTIQRTEQRDSAMYRCASSLRDNYGYTFGSGTRLTVV.

DNA for the CDR3: TGCAGTGCTAGCTTGCTAGCGGGGCAAGAGACCCAGTACTTC. Its protein product is CSASLLAGQETQYF. The J gene is TRBJ2-5, the V gene TRBV20-1; 9 nucleotides line up with TRBD2. Losses at the gene ends were 3 bases for V and 2 bases for J; bases not matched to a gene: 4. CDR3 length equals 14 residues. Germline CDR1 DFQATT, CDR2 SNEGSKA (reference sequence).

This clonotype was observed a handful of times. The genes are TRBV11-2 and TRBJ2-7; 7 bases fit TRBD1. Losses at the gene ends were 4 bases for V and 1 base for J; bases not matched to a gene: 7. There are 15 residues in the CDR3. Germline values: CDR1 SGHAT, CDR2 FQNNGV. The CDR3 loop reads CASSYQTGPSYEQYF. The CDR3 bases are TGTGCCAGCAGCTACCAGACAGGGCCATCCTACGAGCAGTACTTC.

A few counts support this clonotype. The rearrangement links TRBV5-1 to TRBJ2-3; 10 positions match TRBD2. J gave up 8 bases and V 4 bases, and 13 bases lay outside the gene matches. There are 16 residues in the CDR3. CDR1 SGHRS and CDR2 YFSETQ come from the germline V gene. CDR3 loop: CASSDASGGSSGTQYF. In nucleotides, the CDR3 is TGCGCCAGCAGCGACGCTAGCGGGGGATCCTCGGGTACGCAGTATTTT.

This clonotype was seen a few times. V and J are TRBV6-5 and TRBJ1-5, with D unresolved. CDR1 is MNHEY and CDR2 is SVGAGI in the germline V gene. This CDR3 has 15 amino acids. V was pared by 0 bases and J by 10 bases, with 16 bases between. CDR3 sequence (DNA): TGTGCCAGCAGTTACTCCCCGGACCTAGTGGGACCCCAGCATTTT. As protein: CASSYSPDLVGPQHF.

This chain uses TRBV4-1 with TRBJ2-5; D not certain. The length of the CDR3 is 15 residues. The V end was cut by 1 base, the J end by 1 base, with 10 bases between. Germline V gene sequence: CDR1 MGHRA, CDR2 YSYEKL. This chain's CDR3 is CASSQGGRLQETQYF. The DNA of the CDR3 is TGCGCCAGCAGCCAAGGAGGCAGACTCCAAGAGACCCAGTACTTC.

CDR3 DNA sequence: TGTGCCAGCAGCCAAGCAGGGGGGGGTCTTTCCTACGAGCAGTACTTC. Translating it yields CASSQAGGGLSYEQYF. This chain joins TRBV28 and TRBJ2-7; perhaps D is TRBD1 or TRBD2 (7 bases each). The CDR3 covers 16 residues. V was shortened by 6 bases and J by 1 base, with 19 bases between the two germline ends. Germline CDR1 MDHEN, CDR2 SYDVKM.

The chain uses TRBV12-5 and TRBJ2-3, with 7 positions matching TRBD1. CDR1 LGHNT and CDR2 FRNRAP come from the germline V gene. Losses at the gene ends were 7 bases for V and 1 base for J; bases not matched to a gene: 5. The CDR3 loop spans 14 amino acids. CDR3 sequence (DNA): TGTGCTAGTGACACAGGGGTCCGCACAGATACGCAGTATTTT. It specifies CASDTGVRTDTQYF.

This chain links TRBV28 with TRBJ2-3, with D unresolved. The germline V and J ends were trimmed by 8 bases and 2 bases, with 14 bases remaining between them. The V gene's germline CDR1 is MDHEN and CDR2 SYDVKM. The CDR3 is 14 amino acids. CDR3 amino acids: CASGPRVLTDTQYF. The CDR3 DNA is TGTGCCAGCGGACCAAGGGTACTCACAGATACGCAGTATTTT.

This chain links TRBV20-1 with TRBJ1-5; no clear D gene. Germline-derived CDR1 and CDR2 are DFQATT and SNEGSKA (reference sequence). Trimming pared 0 bases from V and 0 bases from J, leaving 6 bases between. This CDR3 contains 14 residues. The CDR3 reads CSARERLSNQPQHF. The DNA of the CDR3 is TGCAGTGCTAGAGAGCGTCTTAGCAATCAGCCCCAGCATTTT.

The chain has TRBV5-6 and TRBJ2-5, with 8 bases identical to TRBD1. This CDR3 has 16 amino acids. V gave up 1 base and J gave up 4 bases; unmatched junction bases: 9. The germline V gene encodes CDR1 SGHDT and CDR2 YYEEEE. The CDR3: CASSLYDGQGGETQYF. The CDR3 nucleotides read TGTGCCAGCAGCTTGTACGACGGACAGGGCGGAGAGACCCAGTACTTC.

The V gene is TRBV6-7, the J gene TRBJ2-2; no reliable D call. TRBV6-7 is flagged as an ORF with uncertain function. This CDR3 is built from 16 residues. V gave up 0 bases and J gave up 7 bases, with 15 bases separating them. The CDR3 bases are TGTGCCAGCAGTTACTCTCGACGGCGACGTGGCGGGGAGCTGTTTTTT. It encodes CASSYSRRRRGGELFF.

This chain connects TRBV29-1 to TRBJ1-2, with 10 bases matching TRBD1. From germline, CDR1 is SQVTM and CDR2 ANQGSEA. The CDR3 is 15 residues long. The ends lost 2 bases at V and 4 bases at J; junction bases unmatched: 7. The CDR3, as DNA: TGCAGCGTTGAACTGGGACAGGGGTTCGTCTATGGCTACACCTTC. Protein product: CSVELGQGFVYGYTF. The full variable domain, its missing parts supplied by reference TRBV29-1 and TRBJ1-2, is SAVISQKPSRDICQRGTSLTIQCQVDSQVTMMFWYRQQPGQSLTLIATANQGSEATYESGFVIDKFPISRPNLTFSTLTVSNMSPEDSSIYLCSVELGQGFVYGYTFGSGTRLTVV.

This clonotype was picked up a small number of times. V gene TRBV28 combines with J gene TRBJ2-1; 8 bases map to TRBD1. The trim removed 6 bases at V and 7 bases at J, leaving 14 bases unmatched. There are 16 residues in the CDR3. CDR1 and CDR2 (germline): MDHEN, SYDVKM. CDR3 amino acids: CASRLPLPGGGNEQFF. The CDR3, as DNA: TGTGCCAGCAGACTTCCCCTGCCAGGGGGCGGGAATGAGCAGTTCTTC.

This chain links TRBV10-3 with TRBJ1-2; D is unresolved. This CDR3 region has 14 residues. Germline values: CDR1 ENHRY, CDR2 SYGVKD. V gave up 7 bases and J gave up 4 bases, with 16 bases separating them. CDR3 in amino acids: CAITSTENGYGYTF. For the CDR3, the DNA is TGTGCCATCACATCGACGGAGAATGGCTATGGCTACACCTTC.

Only a few counts were recorded for this clonotype. This chain uses TRBV9 with TRBJ2-5; D ambiguous. The last part of the DNA fits TRBJ2-7 better; the J call may be wrong. CDR1 and CDR2 (germline): SGDLS, YYNGEE. CDR3 length: 14 residues. The CDR3 region is CASSVGSIAYEQYF. For the CDR3, the DNA is TGTGCCAGCAGCGTCGGCAGTATCGCCTACGAGCAGTACTTC.

This clonotype was observed a few times. The chain carries TRBV13 and TRBJ2-3; maybe TRBD2 (6 bases). CDR3 length: 16 amino acids. Per germline, CDR1 PRHDT and CDR2 FYEKMQ (reference sequence). Between the trimmed V and J ends, which lost 5 bases and 1 base, there was a span of 16 bases. The CDR3 DNA follows: TGTGCCAGCAGCCTTTCTCTGGGGGGTCGCACAGATACGCAGTATTTT. Residues: CASSLSLGGRTDTQYF.

The chain uses TRBV20-1 and TRBJ1-2, with D perhaps TRBD1 (5 bases). CDR1 and CDR2 (germline): DFQATT, SNEGSKA (reference sequence). CDR3 length: 12 residues. V was shortened by 6 bases and J by 5 bases, with 13 bases between the two germline ends. The CDR3 nucleotides are TGCAGTGCCAGGTTGCGGGGGTATGGCTACACCTTC. This encodes CSARLRGYGYTF.

The table lists this clonotype with a few counts. The CDR3: CASSLALEGTEAFF. CDR3 DNA: TGTGCCAGCAGCCTAGCTTTGGAGGGCACTGAAGCTTTCTTT. This chain connects TRBV6-2 or TRBV6-3 to TRBJ1-1; D is ambiguous. The V gene's germline CDR1 is MNHEY and CDR2 SVGEGT. This CDR3 has 14 amino acids. V lost 6 bases and J 4 bases, leaving 15 bases between the germline ends.